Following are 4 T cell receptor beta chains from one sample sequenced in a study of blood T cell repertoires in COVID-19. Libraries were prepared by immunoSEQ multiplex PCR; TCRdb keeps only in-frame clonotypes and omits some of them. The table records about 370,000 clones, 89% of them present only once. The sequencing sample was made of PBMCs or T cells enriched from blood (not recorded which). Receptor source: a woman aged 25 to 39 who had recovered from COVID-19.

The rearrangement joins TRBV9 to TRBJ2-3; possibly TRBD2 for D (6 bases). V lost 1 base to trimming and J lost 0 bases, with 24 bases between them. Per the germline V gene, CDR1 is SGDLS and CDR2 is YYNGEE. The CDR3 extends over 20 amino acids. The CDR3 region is CASSVNTRGRLGGSTDTQYF. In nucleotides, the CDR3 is TGTGCCAGCAGCGTAAACACTCGGGGAAGACTGGGGGGAAGCACAGATACGCAGTATTTT.

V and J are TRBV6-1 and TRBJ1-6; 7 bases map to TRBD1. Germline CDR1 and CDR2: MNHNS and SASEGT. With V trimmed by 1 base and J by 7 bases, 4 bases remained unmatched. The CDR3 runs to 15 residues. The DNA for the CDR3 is TGTGCCAGCAGTGAAGAGGGACAGTACAATTCACCCCTCCACTTT. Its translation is CASSEEGQYNSPLHF.

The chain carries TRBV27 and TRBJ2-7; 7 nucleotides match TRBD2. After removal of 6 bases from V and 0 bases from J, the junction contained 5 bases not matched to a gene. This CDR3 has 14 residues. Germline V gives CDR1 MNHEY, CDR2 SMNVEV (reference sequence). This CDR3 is CASRLADDSYEQYF. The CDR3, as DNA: TGTGCCAGCAGGCTAGCGGATGACTCCTACGAGCAGTACTTC.

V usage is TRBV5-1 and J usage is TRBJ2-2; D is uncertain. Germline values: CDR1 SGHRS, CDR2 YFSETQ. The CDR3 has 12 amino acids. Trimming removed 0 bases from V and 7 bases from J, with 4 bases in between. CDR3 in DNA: TGCGCCAGCAGCTTGGACGGCGGGGAGCTGTTTTTT. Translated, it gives CASSLDGGELFF.